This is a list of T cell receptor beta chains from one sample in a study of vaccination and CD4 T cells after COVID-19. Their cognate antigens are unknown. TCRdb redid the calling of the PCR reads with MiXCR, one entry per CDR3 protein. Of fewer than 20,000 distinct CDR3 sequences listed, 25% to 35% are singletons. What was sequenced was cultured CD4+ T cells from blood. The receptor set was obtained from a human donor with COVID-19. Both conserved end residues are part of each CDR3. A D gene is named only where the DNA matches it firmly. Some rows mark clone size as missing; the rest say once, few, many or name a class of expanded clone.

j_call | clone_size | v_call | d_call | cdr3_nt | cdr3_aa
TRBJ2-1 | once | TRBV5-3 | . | TGTGCCAGCAGCCTGGGGACCAACCCCTACAATGAGCAGTTCTTC | CASSLGTNPYNEQFF
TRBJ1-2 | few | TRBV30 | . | TGTGCCTGGAGGGGGACACAAGTCTATGGCTACACCTTC | CAWRGTQVYGYTF
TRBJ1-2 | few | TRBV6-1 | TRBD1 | TGTGCCAGCAGTAACGACAGGGGGCTGAACTATGGCTACACCTTC | CASSNDRGLNYGYTF
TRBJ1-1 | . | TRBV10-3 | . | TGTGCCATCAGTGACAATACAGGGAAGCACACTGAAGCTTTCTTT | CAISDNTGKHTEAFF
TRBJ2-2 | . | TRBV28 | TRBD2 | TGTGCCAGCAGTTTAAGGCGGGGGGGCTTCGGGGAGCTGTTTTTT | CASSLRRGGFGELFF
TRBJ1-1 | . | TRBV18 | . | TGTGCCAGCTCACCAGGGGCCCAGAACACTGAAGCTTTCTTT | CASSPGAQNTEAFF
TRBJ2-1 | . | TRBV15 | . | TGTGCCACCAGCAGAAGACAGGGAGGGGGCAATGAGCAGTTCTTC | CATSRRQGGGNEQFF
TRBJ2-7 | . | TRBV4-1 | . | TGCGCCAGCAGCAAGCACGGGGAGCAGTACTTC | CASSKHGEQYF
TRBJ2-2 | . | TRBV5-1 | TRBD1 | TGCGCCAGCAGCTCGGGACAGGGTAACGCCGGGGAGCTGTTTTTT | CASSSGQGNAGELFF
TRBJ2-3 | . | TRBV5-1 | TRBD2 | TGCGCCAGCAGCCCCCTCACTAGCGGTAGCACAGATACGCAGTATTTT | CASSPLTSGSTDTQYF
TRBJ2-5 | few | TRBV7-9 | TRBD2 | TGTGCCAGCAGCTCACGGACTAGCGGGGTCCTTGAGACCCAGTACTTC | CASSSRTSGVLETQYF
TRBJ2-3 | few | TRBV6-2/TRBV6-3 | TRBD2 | TGTGCCAGCAGTTACGGCGCGGGGGGGAGTACGCAGTATTTT | CASSYGAGGSTQYF
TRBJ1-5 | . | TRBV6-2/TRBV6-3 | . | TGTGCCAGCAGTTCTACAGTTCAGCCCCAGCATTTT | CASSSTVQPQHF
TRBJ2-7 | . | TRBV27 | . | TGTGCCCCAGTAGGGATCGAGCAGTACTTC | CAPVGIEQYF
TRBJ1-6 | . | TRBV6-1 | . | TGTGCCAGCAGTGCTAGGGAATCCTATAATTCACCCCTCCACTTT | CASSARESYNSPLHF
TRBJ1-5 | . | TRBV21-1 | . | TGTGCCACGCCTAGGGGTAGCAATCAGCCCCAGCATTTT | CATPRGSNQPQHF
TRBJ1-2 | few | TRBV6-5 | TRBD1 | TGTGCCAGCAGTTACTCTGGGCGGGACAGGGTTGGTGGCTACACCTTC | CASSYSGRDRVGGYTF
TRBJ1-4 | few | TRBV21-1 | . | TGTGCCAGCAGCAAAAAGGACAGGGAGAATGAAAAACTGTTTTTT | CASSKKDRENEKLFF
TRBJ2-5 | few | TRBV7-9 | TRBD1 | TGTGCCAGCAGATCCCCGGGACAGGGACTAGAGACCCAGTACTTC | CASRSPGQGLETQYF
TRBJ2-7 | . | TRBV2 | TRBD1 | TGTGCCAGCGGGGGACAGGGCCACTACGAGCAGTACTTC | CASGGQGHYEQYF
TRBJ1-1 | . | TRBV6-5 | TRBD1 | TGTGCCAGCAGTTACGACCTCACAGGGGGCACTGAAGCTTTCTTT | CASSYDLTGGTEAFF
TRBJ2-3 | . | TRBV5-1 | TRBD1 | TGCGCCAGCAGCTTGGCCTCGGCAGGGGGTACAGATACGCAGTATTTT | CASSLASAGGTDTQYF
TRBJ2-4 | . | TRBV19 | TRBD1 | TGTGCCAGTAGTATTGGGACAGGGTTAAACATTCAGTACTTC | CASSIGTGLNIQYF
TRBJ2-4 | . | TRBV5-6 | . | TGTGCCAGCAGCTTGGATGCGGGGCGGGGCAAAAACATTCAGTACTTC | CASSLDAGRGKNIQYF
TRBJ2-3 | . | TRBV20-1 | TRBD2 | TGCAGTGCTTCCGAAGCGGGGGTTACAGATACGCAGTATTTT | CSASEAGVTDTQYF
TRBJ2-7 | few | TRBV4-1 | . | TGCGCCAGCAGCCAAGACTGGGGGGCGAGGTCCTACGAGCAGTACTTC | CASSQDWGARSYEQYF
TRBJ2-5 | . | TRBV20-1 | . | TGCAGTGCTAGGATTTCATCAGCCCGGGGACGAGAGACCCAGTACTTC | CSARISSARGRETQYF
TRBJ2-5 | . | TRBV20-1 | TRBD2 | TGCAGTGCGGAGGTGGGGCGGGGGGGGAAGACCCAGTACTTC | CSAEVGRGGKTQYF
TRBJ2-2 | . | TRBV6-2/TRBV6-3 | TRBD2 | TGTGCCAGCAGTTCCGGACTAGTCCCCCCCGCCGGGGAGCTGTTTTTT | CASSSGLVPPAGELFF
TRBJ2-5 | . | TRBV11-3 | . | TGTGCCAGCAGCTTAGAGACGGAGACCCAGTACTTC | CASSLETETQYF
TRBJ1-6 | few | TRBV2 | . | TGTGCCAGCAGTGGGAACGGTAATTCACCCCTCCACTTT | CASSGNGNSPLHF
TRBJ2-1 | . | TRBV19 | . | TGTGCCAGCGGTCGGGCACAGGGAGCGGGGCGAAATGAGCAGTTCTTC | CASGRAQGAGRNEQFF
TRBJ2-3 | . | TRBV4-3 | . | TGCGCCAGCAGCCAAGACGGCAGGGGGGGTCATACGCAGTATTTT | CASSQDGRGGHTQYF
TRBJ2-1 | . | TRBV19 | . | TGTGCCAGTAGTATACACCTCGGGGGGCGGGGTACAGATGAGCAGTTCTTC | CASSIHLGGRGTDEQFF
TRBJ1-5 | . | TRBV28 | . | TGTGCCAGCATCTTAGGTCGGAGGAACGGGCAGCCCCAGCATTTT | CASILGRRNGQPQHF
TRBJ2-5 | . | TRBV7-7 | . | TGTGCTAGCAGCCCCACCCGATTCAAAGAGACCCAGTACTTC | CASSPTRFKETQYF
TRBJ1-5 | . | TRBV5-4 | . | TGTGCCAGCAGCAACGACAATCAGCCCCAGCATTTT | CASSNDNQPQHF
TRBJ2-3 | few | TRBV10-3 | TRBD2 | TGTGCCATCAGTGCAGCGGGGGCCGGGGATACGCAGTATTTT | CAISAAGAGDTQYF
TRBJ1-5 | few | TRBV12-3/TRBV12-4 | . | TGTGCCAGCTCTTTCGACAATCAGCCCCAGCATTTT | CASSFDNQPQHF
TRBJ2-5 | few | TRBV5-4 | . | TGTGCCAGCAGCTTTCTACAAAAAGAGACCCAGTACTTC | CASSFLQKETQYF
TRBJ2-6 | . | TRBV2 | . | TGTGCCAGCATGCCGCTTCCGGTAGGGGCCAACGTCCTGACTTTC | CASMPLPVGANVLTF